The 25 T cell receptor beta chains below all came from one sample that was sequenced in a study of cytomegalovirus exposure and HLA in healthy donors. The PCR employed 60 Vbeta primers together with 13 Jbeta primers. Assay: immunoSEQ multiplex PCR; the TCRdb copy retains only in-frame clones and omits some. In the table there are about 140,000 clones, around 79% of which are singletons. The sequenced material came from PBMCs. These receptors originate from a woman aged 25 to 39 in good health and CMV-seronegative.

The V and J genes are TRBV6-5 and TRBJ1-1, with D uncertain. The V end lost 0 bases, the J end lost 2 bases, and 7 bases lay between the germline ends. This CDR3 is built from 14 residues. CDR1 is MNHEY and CDR2 is SVGAGI in the germline V gene. The CDR3 loop reads CASSYSPVNTEAFF. In nucleotides, the CDR3 is TGTGCCAGCAGTTACTCGCCGGTAAACACTGAAGCTTTCTTT.

V is TRBV5-1 and J is TRBJ1-6; D not certain. The CDR3 is made up of 12 amino acids. V was pared by 8 bases and J by 9 bases, with 12 bases between. The germline V gene encodes CDR1 SGHRS and CDR2 YFSETQ. CDR3 region: CASTEGGSPLHF. The CDR3 coding sequence is TGCGCCAGTACTGAGGGAGGTTCACCCCTCCACTTT. Drawing the rest from reference TRBV5-1 and TRBJ1-6, the complete variable domain is KAGVTQTPRYLIKTRGQQVTLSCSPISGHRSVSWYQQTPGQGLQFLFEYFSETQRNKGNFPGRFSGRQFSNSRSEMNVSTLELGDSALYLCASTEGGSPLHFGNGTRLTVT.

The chain recombines TRBV9 with TRBJ1-5; D is undetermined. CDR3 size: 14 residues. Looked up from germline, CDR1 is SGDLS and CDR2 is YYNGEE. Trimming removed 4 bases at V and 1 base at J, with 9 bases between. CDR3 nucleotide sequence: TGTGCCAGCAGCTTGGACTCAAGCAATCAGCCCCAGCATTTT. It encodes CASSLDSSNQPQHF.

The rearrangement links TRBV6-5 to TRBJ2-5; D is possibly TRBD2 (5 bases). Germline V gene sequence: CDR1 MNHEY, CDR2 SVGAGI. Trimming removed 4 bases at V and 2 bases at J, with 14 bases between. The CDR3 sequence is 15 residues long. The CDR3 loop is CASSSSERAQETQYF. CDR3 bases: TGTGCCAGCAGTTCCTCCGAGAGGGCTCAAGAGACCCAGTACTTC.

This clone showed up just once. The CDR3 DNA reads as TGTGCCTGGAGGGTACAGGACGCCCTGGGAAACACTGAAGCTTTCTTT. This gives the protein CAWRVQDALGNTEAFF. This rearrangement joins TRBV30 to TRBJ1-1; weak D call: TRBD1 (5 bases). Germline V gene data show CDR1 as GTSNPN and CDR2 as SVGIG (reference sequence). V lost 3 bases to trimming and J lost 2 bases, with 19 bases between them. This CDR3 has 16 amino acids.

This chain joins TRBV11-2 and TRBJ2-3, with a possible D match to TRBD2 (7 bases). The ends were cut back, 4 bases at V and 2 bases at J, with 13 bases in the middle. Germline lookup yields CDR1 SGHAT and CDR2 FQNNGV. The CDR3 has 15 residues. This CDR3 reads CASSSGGGHTDTQYF. The CDR3 DNA reads as TGTGCCAGCAGCTCTGGGGGGGGACACACAGATACGCAGTATTTT. Drawing the rest from reference TRBV11-2 and TRBJ2-3, the complete variable domain is EAGVAQSPRYKIIEKRQSVAFWCNPISGHATLYWYQQILGQGPKLLIQFQNNGVVDDSQLPKDRFSAERLKGVDSTLKIQPAKLEDSAVYLCASSSGGGHTDTQYFGPGTRLTVL.

The chain carries TRBV9 and TRBJ2-1, with 7 bases matching TRBD2. The length of the CDR3 is 15 residues. Germline CDR1 reads SGDLS; CDR2 reads YYNGEE. V dropped 0 bases and J dropped 9; count of bases not matched to a gene: 9. The CDR3 nucleotides are TGTGCCAGCAGCGTAGGGGTTGGGAGGGCGAGTGAGCAGTTCTTC. Its translation: CASSVGVGRASEQFF.

The chain is built from TRBV15 and TRBJ2-1, with TRBD2 matching over 9 bases. V lost 0 bases, J lost 2 bases, and 2 bases stayed unmatched. CDR3 size: 16 residues. Germline V gene sequence: CDR1 LNHNV, CDR2 YYDKDF (reference sequence). The CDR3 DNA follows: TGTGCCACCAGCAGAGATATAGCGGGGGCCTACAATGAGCAGTTCTTC. Its translation is CATSRDIAGAYNEQFF.

The chain combines TRBV9 with TRBJ2-3; 8 bases align to TRBD2. CDR1 is SGDLS, CDR2 YYNGEE, per germline. J lost 4 bases, V lost 0 bases, and 4 bases had no gene match. This CDR3 contains 15 residues. This CDR3 is CASSVAGGPPDTQYF. As DNA, the CDR3 is TGTGCCAGCAGCGTAGCGGGGGGGCCCCCAGATACGCAGTATTTT.

This sequence joins TRBV5-6 and TRBJ2-5, with 7 bases fitting TRBD1. CDR3 length equals 13 residues. With 0 bases clipped from V and 4 bases from J, the junction kept 0 bases outside the gene matches. From germline, CDR1 is SGHDT and CDR2 YYEEEE. For the CDR3, the DNA is TGTGCCAGCAGCTTGGGGACAGGAGAGACCCAGTACTTC. Translated, it gives CASSLGTGETQYF. Drawing the rest from reference TRBV5-6 and TRBJ2-5, the complete variable domain is DAGVTQSPTHLIKTRGQQVTLRCSPKSGHDTVSWYQQALGQGPQFIFQYYEEEERQRGNFPDRFSGHQFPNYSSELNVNALLLGDSALYLCASSLGTGETQYFGPGTRLLVL.

This clone has a handful of counts. The chain employs TRBV11-1 and TRBJ1-1, with a tentative D call TRBD1 (6 bases). The germline V gene encodes CDR1 SGHAT and CDR2 FQDESV (reference sequence). The CDR3 has 12 residues. Trimming left V 5 bases short and J 8 bases short, with 12 bases between. The DNA of the CDR3 is TGTGCCAGCAGCAGGGACACCCCCGAAGCTTTCTTT. Translation gives CASSRDTPEAFF.

The chain combines TRBV19 with TRBJ1-2; possibly TRBD1 for D (6 bases). This CDR3 has 18 residues. The ends were cut back, 3 bases at V and 0 bases at J, with 20 bases in the middle. The germline V gene has CDR1 LNHDA and CDR2 SQIVND (reference sequence). As DNA, the CDR3 is TGTGCCAGTAGTATGGAACAGGGACGTCGCAGGGCTAACTATGGCTACACCTTC. It translates to CASSMEQGRRRANYGYTF.

This sequence joins TRBV28 and TRBJ2-7, with TRBD1 as a possible D gene (5 bases). The CDR3 runs to 14 residues. CDR1 is MDHEN and CDR2 is SYDVKM in the germline V gene. V was clipped by 9 bases and J by 4 bases, with 19 bases between them. The CDR3 sequence is CASQKTDLPYEQYF. The CDR3 DNA sequence: TGTGCCAGTCAGAAGACAGACTTACCTTACGAGCAGTACTTC.

The V gene is TRBV27, the J gene TRBJ1-2; 9 nucleotides align to TRBD1. J was trimmed by 8 bases and V by 5 bases; bases with no gene match: 6. CDR3 length equals 13 residues. Germline CDR1 is MNHEY and CDR2 is SMNVEV (reference sequence). CDR3 protein: CASSIGQGTGYTF. CDR3 DNA sequence: TGTGCCAGCAGTATCGGACAGGGGACGGGCTACACCTTC.

V gene TRBV7-9 combines with J gene TRBJ1-1; a possible D gene is TRBD1 (5 bases). Germline V gene lookup returns CDR1 SEHNR and CDR2 FQNEAQ (reference sequence). V lost 0 bases to trimming and J lost 4 bases, with 6 bases between them. This CDR3 spans 13 amino acids. Written as DNA, the CDR3 is TGTGCCAGCAGCTTAGCACAGGCCACTGAAGCTTTCTTT. Encoded protein: CASSLAQATEAFF.

CDR3 nucleotides: TGTGCCAGCAGTTACAAGTTGACAGACCTTGAAAAACTGTTTTTT. Translated, it gives CASSYKLTDLEKLFF. The rearrangement joins TRBV6-5 to TRBJ1-4; D possibly corresponds to TRBD1 (5 bases). Trimming removed 2 bases at V and 7 bases at J, with 14 bases between. Looked up from germline, CDR1 is MNHEY and CDR2 is SVGAGI. The CDR3 covers 15 residues.

J is TRBJ1-2 and V is TRBV6-1; 9 nucleotides line up with TRBD1. CDR1 MNHNS and CDR2 SASEGT come from the germline V gene. The CDR3 covers 15 residues. Trimming at V came to 3 bases and at J to 6 bases, leaving 8 bases not matched to a gene. The CDR3 DNA is TGTGCCAGCAGTGATCTGGACAGGGGTGGGCATGGCTACACCTTC. This sequence encodes CASSDLDRGGHGYTF.

The chain is built from TRBV9 and TRBJ1-3, with D possibly being TRBD1 (5 bases). The germline V gene has CDR1 SGDLS and CDR2 YYNGEE. This CDR3 contains 16 residues. The germline V and J ends were trimmed by 0 bases and 13 bases, with 23 bases remaining between them. The CDR3 coding sequence is TGTGCCAGCAGCGTAGCCCCCCAACAGACAGTTGGGATGATATATTTT. Amino acids: CASSVAPQQTVGMIYF.

The chain couples TRBV7-2 to TRBJ1-1, with 7 bases aligning to TRBD1. Germline V gene lookup returns CDR1 SGHTA and CDR2 FQGNSA. With V trimmed by 2 bases and J by 6 bases, 9 bases remained unmatched. This CDR3 contains 15 residues. CDR3 nucleotide sequence: TGTGCCAGCAGCTTACTCCGGGACAGTATTTCTGAAGCTTTCTTT. Translated: CASSLLRDSISEAFF.

V gene TRBV7-2 combines with J gene TRBJ1-1; tentative D call: TRBD1 (5 bases). V lost 6 bases to trimming and J lost 0 bases, with 17 bases between them. This CDR3 region has 16 residues. The germline V gene encodes CDR1 SGHTA and CDR2 FQGNSA. CDR3 DNA: TGTGCCAGCAGGACCATACCTAAGGGGATGAACACTGAAGCTTTCTTT. Amino acids: CASRTIPKGMNTEAFF.

The rearrangement uses TRBV27 and TRBJ2-2, with TRBD2 identical over 7 bases. CDR1 is MNHEY and CDR2 is SMNVEV in the germline V gene (reference sequence). The CDR3 spans 15 residues. Trimming took 6 bases from V and 6 from J; bases not matched to a gene: 10. CDR3 bases: TGTGCCAGCAGCTCCCTCAGCGGGAAGGCCGGGGAGCTGTTTTTT. This encodes CASSSLSGKAGELFF.

This sequence joins TRBV9 and TRBJ1-5; D not resolved. Germline CDR1 and CDR2: SGDLS and YYNGEE. Trimming pared 0 bases from V and 5 bases from J, leaving 12 bases between. This CDR3 spans 15 amino acids. This CDR3 is CASSVGAANYQPQHF. The DNA for the CDR3 is TGTGCCAGCAGCGTAGGGGCCGCTAACTATCAGCCCCAGCATTTT.

This chain links TRBV2 with TRBJ2-5; the match to TRBD1 covers 7 bases. The CDR3 has 12 residues. Germline V gives CDR1 SNHLY, CDR2 FYNNEI. Unmatched junction bases numbered 8, after V lost 11 bases and J lost 5 bases. The CDR3 coding sequence is TGTGCCGGTGGACAGGTTGGGGAGACCCAGTACTTC. Protein product: CAGGQVGETQYF.

The chain recombines TRBV11-2 with TRBJ1-2; D gene uncertain. Germline CDR1 reads SGHAT; CDR2 reads FQNNGV. CDR3 length equals 15 residues. V was trimmed by 4 bases and J by 4 bases, leaving 16 bases between them. The CDR3 reads CASSSPPEQFYGYTF. The CDR3 DNA is TGTGCCAGCAGCTCCCCCCCAGAACAGTTCTATGGCTACACCTTC. The variable domain in full, with the rest retrieved from reference TRBV11-2 and TRBJ1-2, is EAGVAQSPRYKIIEKRQSVAFWCNPISGHATLYWYQQILGQGPKLLIQFQNNGVVDDSQLPKDRFSAERLKGVDSTLKIQPAKLEDSAVYLCASSSPPEQFYGYTFGSGTRLTVV.

The rearrangement links TRBV7-7 to TRBJ2-5, with D perhaps matching TRBD2 (5 bases). Between the trimmed V and J ends, which lost 5 bases and 2 bases, there was a span of 9 bases. CDR3 length: 13 residues. Germline V CDR1 and CDR2: SSHAT, FNYEAQ (reference sequence). This CDR3 is CASSRGEQETQYF. The CDR3 DNA reads TGTGCCAGCAGCCGTGGGGAGCAAGAGACCCAGTACTTC.